The sequence of this T cell receptor beta chain was determined in a study of T cell responses to AZD1222 COVID-19 vaccine. Study findings and constraints: Reportedly, nearly half of unique spike TCRs recognized epitopes outside B.1.351/B.1.1.7 mutations. At baseline, seropositivity was found in only a handful of AZD1222 recipients. Regions 160-218 and 743-854 held dominance among vaccine-associated CD4 TCRs, which spanned spike.

Sequenced by immunoSEQ multiplex PCR; TCRdb stores in-frame clones only, minus some. The sample shows approximately 150,000 clones, roughly nine tenths of them seen only once. Notes on this clone: As yet, its antigen is unknown.

The length of the CDR3 is 14 residues. V lost 5 bases and J lost 2, with 13 bases in between. Per germline, CDR1 SGHDT and CDR2 YYEEEE. Sequencing used peripheral blood, obtained on day 0 of AZD1222 vaccination. The rearrangement joins TRBV5-6 to TRBJ1-1; D perhaps matches TRBD1 (5 bases). This sequence was found in an adult in good health. CDR3 nucleotide sequence: TGTGCCAGCAGAAGGACACTCACAAACACTGAAGCTTTCTTT. Translated: CASRRTLTNTEAFF.